The T cell receptor beta chain under discussion was sequenced for a study of blood T cell repertoires in COVID-19. Study-wide context: The cDNA or gDNA used as material had been derived from T cells, B-cell-depleted T cells, or PBMCs.

This clone was observed a few times. The CDR3 spans 15 residues. Trimming shortened V by 6 bases and J by 3 bases, and 12 bases separated the two germline ends. CDR1 and CDR2 (germline): MNHNY, SVGAGI (reference sequence). This table comes from immunoSEQ multiplex PCR, and its TCRdb copy is limited to in-frame clones, with some not included. The sample lists approximately 250,000 clones; around four fifths were seen once. The sequenced material came from peripheral blood. This TCR came from a man between 60 and 70 years old with acute or convalescent COVID-19. The chain uses TRBV6-6 and TRBJ1-6; D is perhaps TRBD1 (5 bases). The CDR3 coding sequence is TGTGCCAGCAGACCACAGGAGCTCTATAATTCACCCCTCCACTTT. Residues: CASRPQELYNSPLHF.